This T cell receptor beta chain was retrieved from a study of memory CD4+ T cells and cytomegalovirus serostatus. Germline V lookup: CDR1 LGHNA, CDR2 YSLEER. This CDR3 spans 19 amino acids. J lost 1 base, V lost 2 bases, and 12 bases had no gene match. Original methodology: After removing out-of-frame reads, over 2 million distinct TCRbeta sequences remained. The assay was immunoSEQ multiplex PCR, and TCRdb's table has in-frame clones only and misses some. The V and J calls and clone size are taken from that table; D and trimming were inferred from the DNA. The data contain under 55,000 clones, around three quarters of them singletons. The sort gate was single viable CD3+CD4+CD8-CD45RO+ cells for memory CD4+ T cells.

The chain employs TRBV4-3 and TRBJ2-1; 9 bases are shared with TRBD2. The sample comprised memory CD4+ T cells from blood. The receptor was derived from an adult in good health and CMV-seronegative. CDR3 in amino acids: CASSQLLLSTSGSYNEQFF. CDR3 DNA: TGCGCCAGCAGCCAACTACTATTATCGACTAGCGGTTCCTACAATGAGCAGTTCTTC.